The 29 T cell receptor beta chains given below trace back to one sample, sequenced in a study of control samples from healthy donors and cancer patients. This table comes from immunoSEQ multiplex PCR, and its TCRdb copy is limited to in-frame clones, with some not included. The sample holds some 94,000 clones, less than 90% seen once. Sequencing was performed on PBMCs. The receptors were sampled from a woman aged 50 to 60 with colorectal cancer.

The chain uses TRBV5-6 and TRBJ2-1; tentative D call: TRBD1 (7 bases). Looked up from germline, CDR1 is SGHDT and CDR2 is YYEEEE. The CDR3 extends over 15 amino acids. V dropped 0 bases and J dropped 7 bases, with 14 bases sitting between them. The chain's CDR3 is CASSLVYRGGNEQFF. The DNA of the CDR3 is TGTGCCAGCAGCTTGGTATACAGGGGAGGAAATGAGCAGTTCTTC.

The V gene is TRBV7-2, the J gene TRBJ2-3; D not certain. The CDR3 is 12 amino acids. V was clipped by 5 bases and J by 1 base, with 4 bases between them. Looked up from germline, CDR1 is SGHTA and CDR2 is FQGNSA. DNA of the CDR3: TGTGCCAGCAGCCTCGGCACAGATACGCAGTATTTT. Protein: CASSLGTDTQYF. Full variable domain (missing parts from reference TRBV7-2 and TRBJ2-3): GAGVSQSPSNKVTEKGKDVELRCDPISGHTALYWYRQSLGQGLEFLIYFQGNSAPDKSGLPSDRFSAERTGGSVSTLTIQRTQQEDSAVYLCASSLGTDTQYFGPGTRLTVL.

This clone has just one count. V usage is TRBV19 and J usage is TRBJ1-2; no clear D gene. The germline V gene has CDR1 LNHDA and CDR2 SQIVND (reference sequence). This CDR3 is built from 18 residues. Between the trimmed V and J ends, which lost 1 base and 4 bases, there was a span of 22 bases. The CDR3 region is CASSIGAVYLGQLYGYTF. CDR3 sequence (DNA): TGTGCCAGTAGTATAGGGGCCGTCTATTTAGGGCAACTCTATGGCTACACCTTC. The entire variable domain, with the rest obtained from reference TRBV19 and TRBJ1-2, is as follows: DGGITQSPKYLFRKEGQNVTLSCEQNLNHDAMYWYRQDPGQGLRLIYYSQIVNDFQKGDIAEGYSVSREKKESFPLTVTSAQKNPTAFYLCASSIGAVYLGQLYGYTFGSGTRLTVV.

The J gene is TRBJ1-1, the V gene TRBV3-1 (or the pseudogene TRBV3-2); D not certain. Trimming shortened V by 2 bases and J by 8 bases, and 21 bases separated the two germline ends. Germline assignment: CDR1 LGHDT and CDR2 YNNKEL (reference sequence). The CDR3 extends over 16 amino acids. The CDR3 nucleotides read TGTGCCAGCAGCCAAAAGAAAGGGCCCACGGCGGGGGAAGCTTTCTTT. Its protein is CASSQKKGPTAGEAFF.

There are a few counts of this clone. The chain uses TRBV28 and TRBJ1-6, with D tentatively TRBD1 (5 bases). CDR1 is MDHEN and CDR2 is SYDVKM in the germline V gene. V lost 6 bases and J lost 3, with 12 bases in between. CDR3 length: 15 amino acids. The CDR3 coding sequence is TGTGCCAGCAGCTCGGGGCAGTACTATAATTCACCCCTCCACTTT. Its translation is CASSSGQYYNSPLHF.

J is TRBJ2-1 and V is TRBV5-4; D is undetermined. The germline gives CDR1 SGHNT, CDR2 YYREEE (reference sequence). The germline V and J ends were trimmed by 0 bases and 5 bases, with 9 bases remaining between them. The CDR3 has 14 amino acids. CDR3 loop: CASSLAQLDNEQFF. CDR3 nucleotides: TGTGCCAGCAGCTTGGCCCAGCTAGACAATGAGCAGTTCTTC.

The gene calls are TRBV27 and TRBJ1-1; D is unclear. Germline CDR1 and CDR2: MNHEY and SMNVEV (reference sequence). Trimming pared 7 bases from V and 1 base from J, leaving 10 bases between. This CDR3 region has 13 residues. The CDR3 loop is CASKGRTNTEAFF. CDR3 sequence (DNA): TGTGCCAGCAAAGGACGGACGAACACTGAAGCTTTCTTT.

The V and J genes are TRBV29-1 and TRBJ1-4; a possible D gene is TRBD1 (6 bases). V lost 6 bases, J lost 6 bases, and 17 bases lay in between. The CDR3 sequence is 14 residues long. The germline V gene has CDR1 SQVTM and CDR2 ANQGSEA. The CDR3 here is CSVETGWGDEKLFF. As DNA, the CDR3 is TGCAGCGTGGAAACAGGGTGGGGAGATGAAAAACTGTTTTTT.

The V and J genes are TRBV30 and TRBJ1-4, with 10 positions matching TRBD1. Per germline, CDR1 GTSNPN and CDR2 SVGIG (reference sequence). The CDR3 is made up of 17 amino acids. V lost 0 bases to trimming and J lost 1 base; unmatched junction nucleotides: 5. The CDR3 is CAWSVRDRGKTNEKLFF. In DNA, the CDR3 is TGTGCCTGGAGTGTACGGGACAGGGGAAAAACTAATGAAAAACTGTTTTTT.

The V gene is TRBV18, the J gene TRBJ2-1, with D possibly being TRBD2 (6 bases). The CDR3 runs 15 residues. Trimming pared 3 bases from V and 2 bases from J, leaving 11 bases between. Germline CDR1 reads KGHSH; CDR2 reads LQKENI. CDR3 bases: TGTGCCAGCTCACCTCGGTCGGGGGCCTACAATGAGCAGTTCTTC. Translated: CASSPRSGAYNEQFF.

This sequence joins TRBV30 and TRBJ1-2; 9 bases map to TRBD1. Germline lookup yields CDR1 GTSNPN and CDR2 SVGIG (reference sequence). V trimming: 1 base; J trimming: 5 bases; junction bases outside the gene matches: 8. CDR3 length equals 15 residues. The CDR3 is CAWSAGQGVVYGYTF. For the CDR3, the DNA is TGTGCCTGGAGTGCGGGACAGGGAGTGGTTTATGGCTACACCTTC.

This chain joins TRBV5-6 and TRBJ2-3; D tentatively reads TRBD1 or TRBD2 (5 bases each). With 4 bases removed from V and 4 bases from J, the gap between germline ends came to 13 bases. Germline V gene sequence: CDR1 SGHDT, CDR2 YYEEEE. This CDR3 contains 14 residues. In nucleotides, the CDR3 is TGTGCCAGCAGCCCCCCGAGGGGCGCAGATACGCAGTATTTT. This gives the protein CASSPPRGADTQYF.

This chain connects TRBV3-1 (or the pseudogene TRBV3-2) to TRBJ2-3; 11 bases are a match to TRBD2. Germline CDR1 reads LGHDT; CDR2 reads YNNKEL (reference sequence). V shed 5 bases, J shed 2 bases, and the junction held 6 bases outside the gene matches. The CDR3 totals 16 residues. The CDR3 reads CASSSIAGGPTDTQYF. The CDR3 DNA is TGTGCCAGCAGCTCTATAGCGGGGGGGCCCACAGATACGCAGTATTTT.

The rearrangement uses TRBV4-3 and TRBJ2-6; D may be TRBD1 (5 bases). This CDR3 contains 17 residues. Trimming removed 11 bases from V and 4 bases from J, with 24 bases in between. CDR1 and CDR2 (germline): LGHNA, YSLEER. CDR3 DNA sequence: TGCGCCTGCTGCCGAGACTCTCAGGGCACCGGGGCCAACGTCCTGACTTTC. Its translation is CACCRDSQGTGANVLTF.

This chain links TRBV7-9 with TRBJ2-1; D is ambiguous. V gave up 4 bases and J gave up 4 bases, with 11 bases separating them. This CDR3 contains 14 residues. CDR1 SEHNR and CDR2 FQNEAQ come from the germline V gene (reference sequence). The CDR3 sequence is CASSSGPRYNEQFF. For the CDR3, the DNA is TGTGCCAGCAGCTCGGGCCCTCGATACAATGAGCAGTTCTTC.

V usage is TRBV6-5 and J usage is TRBJ1-1; tentatively, D is TRBD1 (6 bases). V lost 9 bases and J 3 bases, leaving 11 bases between the germline ends. The germline V gene encodes CDR1 MNHEY and CDR2 SVGAGI. This CDR3 contains 12 residues. This chain's CDR3 is CASRDTYTEAFF. CDR3 nucleotides: TGTGCCAGTAGGGACACCTACACTGAAGCTTTCTTT.

The gene calls are TRBV3-1 (or the pseudogene TRBV3-2) and TRBJ1-1; TRBD1 is a possible D gene (6 bases). Germline-derived CDR1 and CDR2 are LGHDT and YNNKEL (reference sequence). The germline V and J ends were trimmed by 1 base and 1 base, with 10 bases remaining between them. CDR3 length: 15 amino acids. CDR3 loop: CASSQGQAANTEAFF. As DNA, the CDR3 is TGTGCCAGCAGCCAAGGACAGGCCGCGAACACTGAAGCTTTCTTT.

The rearrangement uses TRBV7-9 and TRBJ1-4; D possibly corresponds to TRBD1 (5 bases). The CDR3 is 15 residues long. Germline V lookup: CDR1 SEHNR, CDR2 FQNEAQ (reference sequence). Trimming pared 5 bases from V and 2 bases from J, leaving 12 bases between. As DNA, the CDR3 is TGTGCCAGCAGCCAGGGTAGTGCTACTAATGAAAAACTGTTTTTT. Protein: CASSQGSATNEKLFF.

This clone was observed a handful of times. The CDR3 sequence: CASSPDRNSYNEQFF. The CDR3 region has the DNA TGTGCCAGCAGTCCGGACAGAAACTCCTACAATGAGCAGTTCTTC. The chain has TRBV7-7 and TRBJ2-1; a possible D gene is TRBD1 (6 bases). Germline-derived CDR1 and CDR2 are SSHAT and FNYEAQ (reference sequence). This CDR3 has 15 residues. Trimming pared 6 bases from V and 0 bases from J, leaving 12 bases between.

The chain recombines TRBV28 with TRBJ2-7, with 11 bases that match TRBD1. The CDR3 extends over 15 amino acids. V dropped 2 bases and J dropped 5; count of bases not matched to a gene: 5. In germline, CDR1 is MDHEN, CDR2 SYDVKM. The CDR3 DNA reads TGTGCCAGCAGTTTAAGTAGGACAGGGGGCGACGAGCAGTACGTC. Protein product: CASSLSRTGGDEQYV.

CDR3 sequence: CAWTLGSTDTQYF. The DNA of the CDR3 is TGTGCCTGGACCCTAGGGAGCACAGATACGCAGTATTTT. The rearrangement joins TRBV30 to TRBJ2-3; unclear D gene. V dropped 4 bases and J dropped 0 bases, with 8 bases sitting between them. The CDR3 has 13 amino acids. Germline V gene data show CDR1 as GTSNPN and CDR2 as SVGIG (reference sequence).

This clone was counted once. The rearrangement links TRBV11-1 to TRBJ1-1; D is ambiguous. Per the germline V gene, CDR1 is SGHAT and CDR2 is FQDESV (reference sequence). CDR3 length: 14 residues. The V gene lost 4 bases and the J gene lost 1 base, with 10 bases spanning the gap. The CDR3 nucleotides are TGTGCCAGCAGCTCTCGGACCGGGAACACTGAAGCTTTCTTT. Translation: CASSSRTGNTEAFF.

The chain has TRBV2 and TRBJ1-2; TRBD1 agrees at 9 bases. CDR1 and CDR2 from the germline V gene are SNHLY and FYNNEI. Trimming removed 5 bases from V and 6 bases from J; junction bases left unmatched: 10. The CDR3 is 15 residues long. The CDR3 DNA is TGTGCCAGCAGTTTTATGACAGGGGGAAGGGATGGCTACACCTTC. Translation: CASSFMTGGRDGYTF.

This clone was detected once. This chain joins TRBV5-4 and TRBJ1-2; TRBD1 matches at 8 bases. The CDR3 extends over 16 amino acids. Germline-derived CDR1 and CDR2 are SGHNT and YYREEE (reference sequence). Germline trimming cut 5 bases from V and 1 base from J; bases unmatched to any gene: 10. CDR3 sequence reads: CASSRARGQVNYGYTF. In nucleotides, the CDR3 is TGTGCCAGCAGTCGTGCCAGGGGGCAAGTTAACTATGGCTACACCTTC.

There are a few counts of this clone. The chain couples TRBV6-5 to TRBJ1-1; 9 nucleotides align to TRBD1. CDR3 length: 14 residues. Germline CDR1 MNHEY, CDR2 SVGAGI. Trimming removed 4 bases from V and 13 bases from J; junction bases left unmatched: 13. The CDR3, as DNA: TGTGCCAGCAGTTTTGACAGGGGGTCCCCTATCGTTTTCTTT. Residues: CASSFDRGSPIVFF.

This sequence joins TRBV18 and TRBJ1-6, with 7 bases aligning to TRBD1. CDR1 and CDR2 (germline): KGHSH, LQKENI. Trimming took 4 bases from V and 0 from J; bases not matched to a gene: 12. The CDR3 runs 19 residues. CDR3 loop: CASSQQGLTISSYNSPLHF. In DNA form, the CDR3 reads TGTGCCAGCTCACAACAGGGGCTAACTATTAGCTCCTATAATTCACCCCTCCACTTT.

The chain recombines TRBV27 with TRBJ1-4, with D perhaps matching TRBD1 (5 bases). Germline V gives CDR1 MNHEY, CDR2 SMNVEV (reference sequence). V was trimmed by 6 bases and J by 6 bases, leaving 14 bases between them. The CDR3 length is 14 residues. CDR3 in amino acids: CASRGVLGDEKLFF. CDR3 coding DNA: TGTGCCAGCAGGGGGGTCCTGGGGGATGAAAAACTGTTTTTT.

V is TRBV29-1 and J is TRBJ2-3; D is unclear. This CDR3 spans 14 amino acids. V lost 5 bases and J 0 bases, leaving 12 bases between the germline ends. Germline V gene lookup returns CDR1 SQVTM and CDR2 ANQGSEA. The CDR3 coding sequence is TGCAGCGTTTGCCCCAGGCTTAGCACAGATACGCAGTATTTT. Translated: CSVCPRLSTDTQYF.

The J gene is TRBJ2-2, the V gene TRBV7-3; the D gene could be TRBD1 or TRBD2 (5 bases each). Trimming left V 4 bases short and J 2 bases short, with 14 bases between. The CDR3 covers 16 residues. Germline V gene lookup returns CDR1 SGHTA and CDR2 FQGTGA. The CDR3 region has the DNA TGTGCCAGCAGCTCCCGAGGGACCCAAAACACCGGGGAGCTGTTTTTT. As protein: CASSSRGTQNTGELFF.